This TCR beta chain was recorded in a study of early T cells in non-severe SARS-CoV-2 infection. Study-wide context: Chains stayed unpaired after sequencing of bulk RNA from unsorted whole blood.

The study's findings and limits: Private and CD4 specificities were missed by VDJdb matching, which favored anti-spike CD8 responses.

The CDR3 has 11 amino acids. Trimming pared 3 bases from V and 6 bases from J, leaving 8 bases between. CDR1 GTSNPN and CDR2 SVGIG come from the germline V gene (reference sequence). This clonotype occurred a few times. Its antigen remains unknown. Individual cDNA molecules received unique molecular identifiers during library preparation. TCRdb re-derived calls from the 5' RACE reads in MiXCR, one entry per CDR3 protein. Of fewer than 85,000 distinct CDR3 sequences in the sample, about a sixth were seen once. The TCR originated in an adult who was a healthcare worker with PCR-confirmed SARS-CoV-2 infection or an uninfected control (not recorded which). This sequence joins TRBV30 and TRBJ1-2; D remains ambiguous. The sequenced material came from whole blood. CDR3: CAWSPLDGYTF. In DNA, the CDR3 is TGTGCCTGGAGCCCTCTCGATGGCTACACCTTC.